This TCR beta chain was recovered during a study of T-cell reconstitution after alpha-beta-depleted transplantation in children. Broader study findings: Reportedly, roughly two months post-transplant, alpha-beta T cells arose from several hundred expanded graft clones. T-cell numbers and diversity one year post-transplant derived largely from freshly generated T cells. Where some patients showed high TCRbeta diversity at day 60, it came from recipient T cells and thymic progenitors that had survived.

During its preparation, the TCRbeta library received unique molecular identifiers. One entry per CDR3 protein results from TCRdb running MiXCR on the PCR reads. The sample records 540,000 or so distinct CDR3 sequences, roughly 23% being singletons. The CDR3 is 14 amino acids. Germline assignment: CDR1 DFQATT and CDR2 SNEGSKA (reference sequence). V lost 4 bases, J lost 3 bases, and 14 bases lay in between. As concerns this clonotype: Its target is unknown.

The chain links TRBV20-1 to TRBJ2-3; a weak D match, TRBD2 (5 bases). The TCR comes from a boy younger than two who had a stem cell transplant for acute myeloid leukemia, so the T cells may come from the graft donor. The sample was PBMCs, mostly from graft donor cells, taken 360 days after TCRalphabeta/CD19-depleted stem cell transplant. The CDR3 sequence is CSATPRPGTDTQYF. Here the CDR3 DNA reads TGCAGTGCTACCCCGCGGCCGGGGACAGATACGCAGTATTTT.